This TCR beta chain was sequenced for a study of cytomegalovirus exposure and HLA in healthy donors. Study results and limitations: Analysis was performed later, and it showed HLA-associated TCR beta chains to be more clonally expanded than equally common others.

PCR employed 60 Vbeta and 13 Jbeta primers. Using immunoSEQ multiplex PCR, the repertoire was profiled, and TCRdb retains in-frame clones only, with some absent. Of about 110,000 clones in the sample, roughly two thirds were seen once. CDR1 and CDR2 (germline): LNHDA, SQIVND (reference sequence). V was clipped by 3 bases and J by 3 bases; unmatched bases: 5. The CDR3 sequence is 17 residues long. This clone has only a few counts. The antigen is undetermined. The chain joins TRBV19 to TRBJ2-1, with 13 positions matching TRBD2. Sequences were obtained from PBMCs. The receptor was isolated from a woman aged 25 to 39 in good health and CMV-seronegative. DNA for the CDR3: TGTGCCAGTAGTATCGGACTAGCGGGAGCCGGCTACAATGAGCAGTTCTTC. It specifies CASSIGLAGAGYNEQFF.